Listed below are T cell receptor beta chains from one sample, sequenced in a study of blood T cell repertoires in COVID-19. Using immunoSEQ multiplex PCR, the repertoire was profiled, and TCRdb retains in-frame clones only, with some absent. The data hold 400,000 to 550,000 clones, with roughly 89% observed a single time. The sample was peripheral blood. The receptors were sampled from a woman aged 25 to 45 with acute or convalescent COVID-19. CDR3s include the opening cysteine and the closing phenylalanine or tryptophan. Each record gives: CDR3 protein, CDR3 DNA, V gene, D gene, J gene, clone size. The D gene is left open where the match is weak. Size is omitted from some rows. Given values are once, few, many or a class for expanded clones.

CDR3 protein: CASSPMGAGSYNEQFF
CDR3 DNA: TGTGCCAGCAGTCCCATGGGAGCGGGCTCCTACAATGAGCAGTTCTTC
V gene: TRBV27
D gene: -
J gene: TRBJ2-1
clone size: -

CDR3 protein: CASSELAGSTDTQYF
CDR3 DNA: TGTGCCAGCAGTGAACTAGCGGGGAGCACAGATACGCAGTATTTT
V gene: TRBV2
D gene: TRBD2
J gene: TRBJ2-3
clone size: -

CDR3 protein: CATSLGGGRYEQYF
CDR3 DNA: TGTGCTACCTCATTGGGGGGGGGCCGTTACGAGCAGTACTTC
V gene: TRBV25-1
D gene: -
J gene: TRBJ2-7
clone size: -

CDR3 protein: CASRHLTGDTEAFF
CDR3 DNA: TGTGCCAGCCGTCATCTTACCGGGGACACTGAAGCTTTCTTT
V gene: TRBV27
D gene: -
J gene: TRBJ1-1
clone size: -

CDR3 protein: CASSVDRGSYNEQFF
CDR3 DNA: TGTGCCAGCAGTGTCGACAGGGGCTCCTACAATGAGCAGTTCTTC
V gene: TRBV2
D gene: TRBD1
J gene: TRBJ2-1
clone size: -

CDR3 protein: CASSSQQGNEQYF
CDR3 DNA: TGTGCCAGCAGCTCGCAACAGGGGAACGAGCAGTACTTC
V gene: TRBV7-7
D gene: TRBD1
J gene: TRBJ2-7
clone size: few

CDR3 protein: CASSGSGGEELFF
CDR3 DNA: TGTGCCAGCAGTGGGAGTGGGGGCGAGGAGCTGTTTTTT
V gene: TRBV2
D gene: -
J gene: TRBJ2-2
clone size: few

CDR3 protein: CASSPLAGGQQAFF
CDR3 DNA: TGCGCCAGCAGCCCACTTGCAGGGGGCCAACAAGCTTTCTTT
V gene: TRBV5-1
D gene: TRBD1
J gene: TRBJ1-1
clone size: -

CDR3 protein: CASSERFSAGILNEQYF
CDR3 DNA: TGTGCCAGCAGTGAAAGGTTCAGTGCAGGGATCCTCAACGAGCAGTACTTC
V gene: TRBV6-1
D gene: -
J gene: TRBJ2-7
clone size: -

CDR3 protein: CASSLRGIVNEQYF
CDR3 DNA: TGCGCCAGCAGCTTGAGGGGGATAGTCAACGAGCAGTACTTC
V gene: TRBV5-1
D gene: -
J gene: TRBJ2-7
clone size: -

CDR3 protein: CATRDRGRTGELFF
CDR3 DNA: TGTGCCACACGCGACAGGGGGCGAACCGGGGAGCTGTTTTTT
V gene: TRBV24-1
D gene: TRBD1
J gene: TRBJ2-2
clone size: -

CDR3 protein: CASSQIQGLNTEAFF
CDR3 DNA: TGTGCCAGCAGCCAAATACAGGGCTTGAACACTGAAGCTTTCTTT
V gene: TRBV4-2
D gene: -
J gene: TRBJ1-1
clone size: -

CDR3 protein: CASSLGGLPSYNSPLHF
CDR3 DNA: TGTGCCAGCAGCTTAGGAGGCCTGCCCTCCTATAATTCACCCCTCCACTTT
V gene: TRBV11-2
D gene: -
J gene: TRBJ1-6
clone size: -

CDR3 protein: CAWKGLYSNEKLFF
CDR3 DNA: TGTGCCTGGAAGGGGTTATACAGTAATGAAAAACTGTTTTTT
V gene: TRBV30
D gene: -
J gene: TRBJ1-4
clone size: -

CDR3 protein: CASSEGEINYGYTF
CDR3 DNA: TGCGCCAGCAGTGAAGGGGAAATTAACTATGGCTACACCTTC
V gene: TRBV10-2
D gene: -
J gene: TRBJ1-2
clone size: -

CDR3 protein: CASSPSGRNTGELFF
CDR3 DNA: TGTGCCAGCAGTCCGAGCGGACGGAACACCGGGGAGCTGTTTTTT
V gene: TRBV11-2
D gene: -
J gene: TRBJ2-2
clone size: once

CDR3 protein: CASSRNYNDQGGYTF
CDR3 DNA: TGTGCCAGCAGCAGAAACTACAACGACCAGGGTGGCTACACCTTC
V gene: TRBV5-4
D gene: -
J gene: TRBJ1-2
clone size: -

CDR3 protein: CASSGSGQGVSGELFF
CDR3 DNA: TGTGCCAGCAGTGGATCGGGACAGGGGGTTTCCGGGGAGCTGTTTTTT
V gene: TRBV2
D gene: TRBD1
J gene: TRBJ2-2
clone size: once

CDR3 protein: CASRLGAGNTIYF
CDR3 DNA: TGTGCCAGCCGCCTCGGGGCTGGAAACACCATATATTTT
V gene: TRBV12-3/TRBV12-4
D gene: -
J gene: TRBJ1-3
clone size: -

CDR3 protein: CASSHITAGGVTGELFF
CDR3 DNA: TGTGCCAGCAGCCACATCACGGCGGGGGGAGTCACCGGGGAGCTGTTTTTT
V gene: TRBV3-1/TRBV3-2
D gene: TRBD2
J gene: TRBJ2-2
clone size: few

CDR3 protein: CASSSQGQGGPNQPQHF
CDR3 DNA: TGTGCCAGCAGCTCCCAGGGACAGGGGGGTCCAAATCAGCCCCAGCATTTT
V gene: TRBV7-3
D gene: TRBD1
J gene: TRBJ1-5
clone size: -

CDR3 protein: CASSLTGSSYGYTF
CDR3 DNA: TGTGCCAGCAGTTTAACAGGGTCTTCGTATGGCTACACCTTC
V gene: TRBV27
D gene: -
J gene: TRBJ1-2
clone size: -

CDR3 protein: CASSPPWTGETDTQYF
CDR3 DNA: TGTGCCAGCAGTCCTCCATGGACAGGTGAGACAGATACGCAGTATTTT
V gene: TRBV28
D gene: TRBD1
J gene: TRBJ2-3
clone size: -

CDR3 protein: CASSPLDRSKNQPQHF
CDR3 DNA: TGTGCCAGCAGTCCCTTGGACAGGTCGAAGAATCAGCCCCAGCATTTT
V gene: TRBV27
D gene: TRBD1
J gene: TRBJ1-5
clone size: once

CDR3 protein: CASSTRTGNRKLFF
CDR3 DNA: TGTGCCAGCAGCACTCGGACAGGGAATCGGAAACTGTTTTTT
V gene: TRBV14
D gene: TRBD1
J gene: TRBJ1-4
clone size: -

CDR3 protein: CASSPEETQYF
CDR3 DNA: TGTGCCAGCAGCCCCGAAGAGACCCAGTACTTC
V gene: TRBV12-3/TRBV12-4
D gene: -
J gene: TRBJ2-5
clone size: -

CDR3 protein: CASSKGQGGYTGELFF
CDR3 DNA: TGTGCCAGCAGTAAAGGACAGGGGGGATACACCGGGGAGCTGTTTTTT
V gene: TRBV2
D gene: TRBD1
J gene: TRBJ2-2
clone size: -

CDR3 protein: CASSNGSERTVAPHEQYF
CDR3 DNA: TGCGCCAGCAGCAACGGGAGCGAGCGGACCGTCGCCCCCCACGAGCAGTACTTC
V gene: TRBV5-1
D gene: -
J gene: TRBJ2-7
clone size: -

CDR3 protein: CASSQDVYGGRHTDTQYF
CDR3 DNA: TGTGCCAGCAGCCAAGATGTTTACGGGGGGCGGCACACAGATACGCAGTATTTT
V gene: TRBV14
D gene: -
J gene: TRBJ2-3
clone size: once

CDR3 protein: CASSQDPGPAYEQYF
CDR3 DNA: TGTGCCAGCAGCCAAGATCCAGGGCCGGCCTACGAGCAGTACTTC
V gene: TRBV14
D gene: -
J gene: TRBJ2-7
clone size: once

CDR3 protein: CASSSGGDTGELFF
CDR3 DNA: TGTGCCAGCAGTAGCGGGGGGGACACCGGGGAGCTGTTTTTT
V gene: TRBV9
D gene: TRBD2
J gene: TRBJ2-2
clone size: -

CDR3 protein: CATSAGIGINQPQHF
CDR3 DNA: TGTGCCACCAGTGCTGGGATCGGGATAAATCAGCCCCAGCATTTT
V gene: TRBV24-1
D gene: -
J gene: TRBJ1-5
clone size: -

CDR3 protein: CASSKRGGRGEQFF
CDR3 DNA: TGTGCCAGCAGCAAGCGGGGGGGCCGTGGTGAGCAGTTCTTC
V gene: TRBV5-6
D gene: TRBD2
J gene: TRBJ2-1
clone size: -

CDR3 protein: CASSQVPRLGTDTQYF
CDR3 DNA: TGTGCCAGCAGCCAAGTCCCTCGCCTAGGAACAGATACGCAGTATTTT
V gene: TRBV14
D gene: -
J gene: TRBJ2-3
clone size: -

CDR3 protein: CASSAGGRYEQYF
CDR3 DNA: TGTGCCAGCAGTGCAGGGGGCAGGTACGAGCAGTACTTC
V gene: TRBV2
D gene: TRBD1
J gene: TRBJ2-7
clone size: once

CDR3 protein: CASRSTSGGANEQYF
CDR3 DNA: TGTGCCAGCAGATCTACGTCAGGGGGCGCGAATGAGCAGTACTTC
V gene: TRBV2
D gene: TRBD1
J gene: TRBJ2-7
clone size: once

CDR3 protein: CAIKAGALGISEAFF
CDR3 DNA: TGTGCCATCAAGGCAGGGGCCTTGGGGATCTCTGAAGCTTTCTTT
V gene: TRBV10-3
D gene: -
J gene: TRBJ1-1
clone size: -

CDR3 protein: CASMSGASNNYGYTF
CDR3 DNA: TGTGCCAGCATGTCAGGGGCAAGTAATAACTATGGCTACACCTTC
V gene: TRBV2
D gene: -
J gene: TRBJ1-2
clone size: once

CDR3 protein: CASRVDKNTGELFF
CDR3 DNA: TGTGCCAGCAGGGTAGACAAAAACACCGGGGAGCTGTTTTTT
V gene: TRBV25-1
D gene: -
J gene: TRBJ2-2
clone size: once

CDR3 protein: CASATLALGGSYNEQFF
CDR3 DNA: TGCGCCAGCGCCACTCTTGCCCTGGGAGGGTCCTACAATGAGCAGTTCTTC
V gene: TRBV5-1
D gene: TRBD2
J gene: TRBJ2-1
clone size: -

CDR3 protein: CASSQVQRPGEKLFF
CDR3 DNA: TGTGCCAGCAGCCAGGTACAGAGACCGGGAGAAAAACTGTTTTTT
V gene: TRBV3-1/TRBV3-2
D gene: -
J gene: TRBJ1-4
clone size: -

CDR3 protein: CASSHESSGEQYF
CDR3 DNA: TGTGCCAGCAGCCACGAATCCTCGGGGGAGCAGTACTTC
V gene: TRBV11-2
D gene: -
J gene: TRBJ2-7
clone size: -

CDR3 protein: CASFDGGGAYEQYF
CDR3 DNA: TGTGCCAGTTTTGATGGCGGGGGGGCCTACGAGCAGTACTTC
V gene: TRBV7-9
D gene: TRBD2
J gene: TRBJ2-7
clone size: -